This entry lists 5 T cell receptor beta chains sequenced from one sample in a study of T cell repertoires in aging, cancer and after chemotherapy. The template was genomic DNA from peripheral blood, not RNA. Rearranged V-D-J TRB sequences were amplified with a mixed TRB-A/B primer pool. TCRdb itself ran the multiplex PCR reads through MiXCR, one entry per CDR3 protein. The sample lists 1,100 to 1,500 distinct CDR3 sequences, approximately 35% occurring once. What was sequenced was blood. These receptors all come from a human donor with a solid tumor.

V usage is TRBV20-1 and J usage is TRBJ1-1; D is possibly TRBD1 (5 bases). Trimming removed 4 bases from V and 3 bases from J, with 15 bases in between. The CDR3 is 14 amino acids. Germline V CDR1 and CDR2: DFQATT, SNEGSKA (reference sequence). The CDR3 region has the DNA TGCAGTGCTAACGGGGGGGGGGTAGACACTGAAGCTTTCTTT. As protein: CSANGGGVDTEAFF.

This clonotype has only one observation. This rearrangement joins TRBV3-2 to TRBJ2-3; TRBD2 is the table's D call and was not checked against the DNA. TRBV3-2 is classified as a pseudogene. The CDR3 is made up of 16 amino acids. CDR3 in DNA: TGTGCCAGCAGCCAAGTGAGGCGGGCCGGCACAGATACGCAGTATTTT. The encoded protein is CASSQVRRAGTDTQYF.

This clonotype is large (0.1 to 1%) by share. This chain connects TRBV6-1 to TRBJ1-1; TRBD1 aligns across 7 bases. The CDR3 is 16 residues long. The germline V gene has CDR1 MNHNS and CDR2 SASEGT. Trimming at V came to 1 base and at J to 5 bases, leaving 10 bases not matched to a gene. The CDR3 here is CASSEGGDRVGTEAFF. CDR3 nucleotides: TGTGCCAGCAGTGAAGGGGGAGACAGGGTGGGAACTGAAGCTTTCTTT.

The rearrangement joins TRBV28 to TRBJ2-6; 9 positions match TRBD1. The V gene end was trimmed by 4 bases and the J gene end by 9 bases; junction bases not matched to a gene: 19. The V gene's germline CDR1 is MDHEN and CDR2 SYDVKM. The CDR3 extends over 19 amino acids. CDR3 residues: CASSSQGTGYFLEGNVLTF. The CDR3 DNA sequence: TGTGCCAGCAGTTCACAAGGGACAGGGTACTTTCTGGAGGGCAACGTCCTGACTTTC.

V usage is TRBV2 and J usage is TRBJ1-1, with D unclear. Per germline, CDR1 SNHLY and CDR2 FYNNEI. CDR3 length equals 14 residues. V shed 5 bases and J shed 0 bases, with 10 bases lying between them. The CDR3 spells CASSKRPMNTEAFF. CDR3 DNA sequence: TGTGCCAGCAGTAAGCGCCCAATGAACACTGAAGCTTTCTTT. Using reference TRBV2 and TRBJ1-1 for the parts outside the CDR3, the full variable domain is EPEVTQTPSHQVTQMGQEVILRCVPISNHLYFYWYRQILGQKVEFLVSFYNNEISEKSEIFDDQFSVERPDGSNFTLKIRSTKLEDSAMYFCASSKRPMNTEAFFGQGTRLTVV.